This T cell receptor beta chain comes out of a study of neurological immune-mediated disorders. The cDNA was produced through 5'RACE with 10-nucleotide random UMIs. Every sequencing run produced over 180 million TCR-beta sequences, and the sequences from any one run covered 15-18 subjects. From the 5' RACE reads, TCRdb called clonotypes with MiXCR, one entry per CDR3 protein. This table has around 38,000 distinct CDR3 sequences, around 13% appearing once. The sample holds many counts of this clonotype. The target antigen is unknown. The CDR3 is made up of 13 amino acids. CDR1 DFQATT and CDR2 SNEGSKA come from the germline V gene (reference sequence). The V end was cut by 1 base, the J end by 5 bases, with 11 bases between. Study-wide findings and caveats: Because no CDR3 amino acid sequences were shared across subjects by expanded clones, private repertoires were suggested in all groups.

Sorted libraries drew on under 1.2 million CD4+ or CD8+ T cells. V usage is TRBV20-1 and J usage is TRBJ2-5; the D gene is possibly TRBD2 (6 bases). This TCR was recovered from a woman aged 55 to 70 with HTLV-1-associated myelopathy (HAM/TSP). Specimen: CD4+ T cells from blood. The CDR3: CSARGGGDETQYF. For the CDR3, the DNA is TGCAGTGCTAGAGGTGGAGGGGATGAGACCCAGTACTTC.